The subject of this entry is one TCR beta chain. What it binds is unknown. TCRdb recomputed calls from the reads with MiXCR, one row per CDR3 protein. The sample contains 450,000 to 550,000 distinct CDR3 sequences, about 42% of which appear only once. This record belongs to a study of T cell repertoires in cytomegalovirus infection. Across the study: Public TCR beta signatures indicated both CMV infection and matching HLA type.

The J segment lost 2 bases and the V segment lost 11 bases, leaving 9 bases of the junction unmatched. This CDR3 is built from 14 residues. CDR1 is MNHNS and CDR2 is SASEGT in the germline V gene. Whole-study results and caveats: Dominating the ex vivo response were TCR beta clonotypes that were CMV-specific and HLA-C-restricted. Summed frequency of shared TCR beta families picked out CMV carriers who also had the relevant HLA.

This TCR was recovered from a human donor in good health (CMV status not recorded). Some clones in this sample may be carry-over from other donors' samples. The V call is TRBV6-1, the J call TRBJ2-7, with 10 bases aligning to TRBD2. The specimen was cultured PBMCs, collected from culture after CMV antigen stimulation. CDR3 nucleotide sequence: TGTGCCCATACGCCAGCGGGAGGGCCCTACGAGCAGTACTTC. It yields the protein CAHTPAGGPYEQYF.